A selection of T cell receptor beta chains follows, all from one sample in a study of PD-1 blockade in classical Hodgkin lymphoma. Libraries were prepared by immunoSEQ multiplex PCR; TCRdb keeps only in-frame clonotypes and omits some of them. This sample has under 50,000 clones; around two thirds occur once, and the top ten carry 2.5% to 3.5%. This material consisted of peripheral blood mononuclear cells (PBMCs), taken before the fourth cycle of nivolumab. The receptors here all came from a human donor with classical Hodgkin lymphoma. CDR3s include the opening cysteine and the closing phenylalanine or tryptophan. The D gene is left open where the match is weak. Size is omitted from some rows. Given values are once, few, many or a class for expanded clones.

abundance: NA
v_gene: TRBV28
len: 14
j_gene: TRBJ1-2
d_gene: TRBD1
CDR3nt: TGTGCCAGCAGAACATCGACAGGGGACTATGGCTACACCTTC
CDR3aa: CASRTSTGDYGYTF

abundance: few
v_gene: TRBV30
len: 12
j_gene: TRBJ1-2
d_gene: NA
CDR3nt: TGTGCCTGGGAGTATGGCCATAGAGGCTACACCTTC
CDR3aa: CAWEYGHRGYTF

abundance: NA
v_gene: TRBV5-1
len: 12
j_gene: TRBJ2-5
d_gene: NA
CDR3nt: TGCGCCAGCAGCCAAGACCTCGAGACCCAGTACTTC
CDR3aa: CASSQDLETQYF

abundance: medium-sized
v_gene: TRBV6-6
len: 13
j_gene: TRBJ2-4
d_gene: NA
CDR3nt: TGTGCCAGTGAGGGCAGTTCCAAAAACATTCAGTACTTC
CDR3aa: CASEGSSKNIQYF

abundance: NA
v_gene: TRBV6-5
len: 13
j_gene: TRBJ2-7
d_gene: NA
CDR3nt: TGTGCCAGCAGCCCCTTGGAGGGATACGAGCAGTACTTC
CDR3aa: CASSPLEGYEQYF

abundance: NA
v_gene: TRBV6-5
len: 13
j_gene: TRBJ1-1
d_gene: TRBD1
CDR3nt: TGTGCCATCATCCGACAGGGGGCCACTGAAGCTTTCTTT
CDR3aa: CAIIRQGATEAFF

abundance: NA
v_gene: TRBV11-2
len: 13
j_gene: TRBJ2-7
d_gene: NA
CDR3nt: TGTGCCAGCAGCTTAGTGTCGACTAACGAGCAGTACTTC
CDR3aa: CASSLVSTNEQYF

abundance: few
v_gene: TRBV19
len: 15
j_gene: TRBJ1-5
d_gene: NA
CDR3nt: TGTGCCAGTAGTATTGGGACCCAGGGAACACTCCCCCAGCATTTT
CDR3aa: CASSIGTQGTLPQHF

abundance: NA
v_gene: TRBV6-1
len: 12
j_gene: TRBJ1-2
d_gene: TRBD1
CDR3nt: TGTGCCAGCAGTAAACAGGGGGATTGGCACACCTTC
CDR3aa: CASSKQGDWHTF

abundance: NA
v_gene: TRBV7-2
len: 12
j_gene: TRBJ1-1
d_gene: NA
CDR3nt: TGTGCCAGCAGCAACCTGAACACTGAAGCTTTCTTT
CDR3aa: CASSNLNTEAFF

abundance: NA
v_gene: TRBV6-5
len: 13
j_gene: TRBJ2-5
d_gene: TRBD1
CDR3nt: TGTGCCAGCAGCATGGGACAGCAAGAGACCCAGTACTTC
CDR3aa: CASSMGQQETQYF

abundance: NA
v_gene: TRBV7-9
len: 13
j_gene: TRBJ1-5
d_gene: NA
CDR3nt: TGTGCCAGCAGCTTAGGTCCTAATCAGCCCCAGCATTTT
CDR3aa: CASSLGPNQPQHF

abundance: NA
v_gene: TRBV7-2
len: 13
j_gene: TRBJ1-2
d_gene: NA
CDR3nt: TGTGCCAGCAGCTTCTCCAAGGATTATGGCTACACCTTC
CDR3aa: CASSFSKDYGYTF

abundance: NA
v_gene: TRBV30
len: 15
j_gene: TRBJ2-2
d_gene: NA
CDR3nt: TGTGCCTGGAGTCAGGGGTGGGTTGGCACCGGGGAGCTGTTTTTT
CDR3aa: CAWSQGWVGTGELFF

abundance: NA
v_gene: TRBV7-2
len: 16
j_gene: TRBJ2-7
d_gene: NA
CDR3nt: TGTGCCAGCAGCTTAGAGGGAAGCCAGTCCTTTTACGAGCAGTACTTC
CDR3aa: CASSLEGSQSFYEQYF

abundance: NA
v_gene: TRBV7-2
len: 16
j_gene: TRBJ2-1
d_gene: TRBD1
CDR3nt: TGTGCCAGCAGCTTAGGGGGACAGGGAAGATACAATGAGCAGTTCTTC
CDR3aa: CASSLGGQGRYNEQFF

abundance: NA
v_gene: TRBV7-2
len: 15
j_gene: TRBJ1-2
d_gene: TRBD1
CDR3nt: TGTGCCAGCAGCCCCCGGGACAGAAGCAACTATGGCTACACCTTC
CDR3aa: CASSPRDRSNYGYTF

abundance: many
v_gene: TRBV2
len: 14
j_gene: TRBJ1-4
d_gene: NA
CDR3nt: TGTGCCAGCAGCTACGACAGGACGGAAGAAAAACTGTTTTTT
CDR3aa: CASSYDRTEEKLFF

abundance: NA
v_gene: TRBV30
len: 15
j_gene: TRBJ2-2
d_gene: NA
CDR3nt: TGTGCCTGGAGTGTACAAACGGGGACGGTAGGGGAGCTGTTTTTT
CDR3aa: CAWSVQTGTVGELFF

abundance: once
v_gene: TRBV7-2
len: 15
j_gene: TRBJ2-1
d_gene: NA
CDR3nt: TGTGCCAGCAGCTTGGGAATGGCGTCCTACAATGAGCAGTTCTTC
CDR3aa: CASSLGMASYNEQFF

abundance: NA
v_gene: TRBV19
len: 15
j_gene: TRBJ2-3
d_gene: NA
CDR3nt: TGTGCCAGTAGTACTACAGGAGCTAAGGCAGATACGCAGTATTTT
CDR3aa: CASSTTGAKADTQYF

abundance: NA
v_gene: TRBV6-5
len: 13
j_gene: TRBJ1-2
d_gene: TRBD1
CDR3nt: TGTGCCAGCAGCCCGGACAGGGACTATGGCTACACCTTC
CDR3aa: CASSPDRDYGYTF

abundance: NA
v_gene: TRBV5-6
len: 12
j_gene: TRBJ1-1
d_gene: NA
CDR3nt: TGTGCCAGCAGCTTGTTGGACACTGAAGCTTTCTTT
CDR3aa: CASSLLDTEAFF

abundance: NA
v_gene: TRBV5-1
len: 13
j_gene: TRBJ1-2
d_gene: TRBD1
CDR3nt: TGCGCCAGCAGCTTGGGGGACAGCTATGGCTACACCTTC
CDR3aa: CASSLGDSYGYTF

abundance: NA
v_gene: TRBV7-9
len: 15
j_gene: TRBJ2-5
d_gene: TRBD1
CDR3nt: TGTGCCAGCAGCTTATTGGCAGGGGGCGGGGAGACCCAGTACTTC
CDR3aa: CASSLLAGGGETQYF

abundance: NA
v_gene: TRBV27
len: 19
j_gene: TRBJ2-3
d_gene: TRBD1
CDR3nt: TGTGCCAGCAGAGCGAGAACAGGGGGCGTCGGGTCTACCACAGATACGCAGTATTTT
CDR3aa: CASRARTGGVGSTTDTQYF

abundance: NA
v_gene: TRBV9
len: 14
j_gene: TRBJ1-2
d_gene: NA
CDR3nt: TGTGCCAGCAGCGTAGGGGGCGAGAACTATGGCTACACCTTC
CDR3aa: CASSVGGENYGYTF

abundance: few
v_gene: TRBV6-5
len: 14
j_gene: TRBJ1-2
d_gene: NA
CDR3nt: TGTGCCAGCAGTGAATCGACGGGGGGCTATGGCTACACCTTC
CDR3aa: CASSESTGGYGYTF

abundance: few
v_gene: TRBV6-5
len: 14
j_gene: TRBJ1-5
d_gene: NA
CDR3nt: TGTGCCAGCAGCCCCCAGGGGACCAATCAGCCCCAGCATTTT
CDR3aa: CASSPQGTNQPQHF

abundance: NA
v_gene: TRBV7-9
len: 15
j_gene: TRBJ2-3
d_gene: TRBD1
CDR3nt: TGTGCCAGCAGCTTGACAGGGATGAGTAGAGATACGCAGTATTTT
CDR3aa: CASSLTGMSRDTQYF

abundance: NA
v_gene: TRBV5-3
len: 15
j_gene: TRBJ1-4
d_gene: NA
CDR3nt: TGTGCCAGAAGCGAGGGAGGAGCAACTAATGAAAAACTGTTTTTT
CDR3aa: CARSEGGATNEKLFF

abundance: NA
v_gene: TRBV5-6
len: 15
j_gene: TRBJ2-7
d_gene: NA
CDR3nt: TGTGCCAGCAGCTTAGGCAGGGGCCAGATTCACGAGCAGTACTTC
CDR3aa: CASSLGRGQIHEQYF

abundance: NA
v_gene: TRBV7-2
len: 15
j_gene: TRBJ1-5
d_gene: NA
CDR3nt: TGTGCCAGCAGCCGGGGGGGGAGGTTCGATCAGCCCCAGCATTTT
CDR3aa: CASSRGGRFDQPQHF

abundance: NA
v_gene: TRBV7-8
len: 17
j_gene: TRBJ1-5
d_gene: TRBD1
CDR3nt: TGTGCCAGCAGCTTAGCGCTCGGGACAGGTGATACTCAGCCCCAGCATTTT
CDR3aa: CASSLALGTGDTQPQHF

abundance: NA
v_gene: TRBV19
len: 15
j_gene: TRBJ1-5
d_gene: NA
CDR3nt: TGTGCCAGTAGTATTACGGGGGTTGGCAATCAGCCCCAGCATTTT
CDR3aa: CASSITGVGNQPQHF

abundance: NA
v_gene: TRBV7-7
len: 15
j_gene: TRBJ2-2
d_gene: NA
CDR3nt: TGTGCCAGCAGCTTTTCAGGGACGAACACCGGGGAGCTGTTTTTT
CDR3aa: CASSFSGTNTGELFF

abundance: NA
v_gene: TRBV5-6
len: 14
j_gene: TRBJ1-3
d_gene: TRBD1
CDR3nt: TGTGCCAGCAGCGGGACAGGGGATGGAAACACCATATATTTT
CDR3aa: CASSGTGDGNTIYF

abundance: medium-sized
v_gene: TRBV28
len: 15
j_gene: TRBJ1-4
d_gene: TRBD1
CDR3nt: TGTGCCAGCAGTGCCGGACAGGCAACTAATGAAAAACTGTTTTTT
CDR3aa: CASSAGQATNEKLFF

abundance: NA
v_gene: TRBV10-3
len: 16
j_gene: TRBJ1-2
d_gene: TRBD1
CDR3nt: TGTGCCATCAGTGAGTCGGGACAGGGTGGCGGCTATGGCTACACCTTC
CDR3aa: CAISESGQGGGYGYTF

abundance: few
v_gene: TRBV6-6
len: 13
j_gene: TRBJ2-7
d_gene: NA
CDR3nt: TGTGCCAGCAGTTACTCGACTACCTACGAGCAGTACTTC
CDR3aa: CASSYSTTYEQYF

abundance: NA
v_gene: TRBV28
len: 16
j_gene: TRBJ2-3
d_gene: TRBD2
CDR3nt: TGTGCCAGCAGTTTGGAACTAGCGGGGGTCACAGATACGCAGTATTTT
CDR3aa: CASSLELAGVTDTQYF

abundance: NA
v_gene: TRBV5-8
len: 14
j_gene: TRBJ1-5
d_gene: NA
CDR3nt: TGTGCCAGCAGCCCTTACCATAGCAATCAGCCCCAGCATTTT
CDR3aa: CASSPYHSNQPQHF